This T cell receptor beta chain is from a study of blood T cell repertoires in COVID-19. CDR3 length: 14 amino acids. In the original analysis: Counts of nucleated cells, estimated from reference gene primer amplification, were obtained. The repertoire was sequenced with immunoSEQ multiplex PCR; TCRdb's copy has only in-frame clones and lacks some. That table is the source of V, J and clone size, and D and trimming were worked out from the DNA. The profile shows some 80,000 clones, 80% to 85% of them singletons. This TCR was recovered from a woman in her 70s with acute or convalescent COVID-19. Sequenced input: peripheral blood. V gene TRBV21-1 combines with J gene TRBJ2-1; the table's D call TRBD1 went unverified against the DNA. TRBV21-1 is labeled a pseudogene. CDR3 in DNA: TGTGCCAGCAGTCCGGGACAGGTCTACAATGAGCAGTTCTTC. This gives the protein CASSPGQVYNEQFF.